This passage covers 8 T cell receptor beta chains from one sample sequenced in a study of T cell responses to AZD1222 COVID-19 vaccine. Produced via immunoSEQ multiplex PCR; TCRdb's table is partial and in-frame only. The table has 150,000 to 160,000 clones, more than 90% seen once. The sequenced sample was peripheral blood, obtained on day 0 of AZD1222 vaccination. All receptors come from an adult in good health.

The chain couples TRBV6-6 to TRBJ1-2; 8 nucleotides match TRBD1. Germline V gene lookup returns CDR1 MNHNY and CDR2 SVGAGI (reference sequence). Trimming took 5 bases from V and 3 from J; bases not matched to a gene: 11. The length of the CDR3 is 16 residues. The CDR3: CASSRMQGAKDYGYTF. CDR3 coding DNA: TGTGCCAGCAGTCGCATGCAGGGGGCGAAAGACTATGGCTACACCTTC.

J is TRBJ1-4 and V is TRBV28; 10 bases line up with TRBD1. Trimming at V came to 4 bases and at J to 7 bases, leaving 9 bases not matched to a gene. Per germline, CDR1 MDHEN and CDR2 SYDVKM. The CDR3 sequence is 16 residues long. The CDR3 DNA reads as TGTGCCAGCAGTTCCCCCGGACAGGGGGTATCTGAAAAACTGTTTTTT. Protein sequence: CASSSPGQGVSEKLFF.

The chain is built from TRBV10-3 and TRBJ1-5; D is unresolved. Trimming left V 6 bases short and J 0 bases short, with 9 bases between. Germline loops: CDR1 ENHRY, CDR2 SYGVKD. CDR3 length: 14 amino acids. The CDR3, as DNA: TGTGCCATCAGGGCCGCCTATAGCAATCAGCCCCAGCATTTT. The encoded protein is CAIRAAYSNQPQHF.

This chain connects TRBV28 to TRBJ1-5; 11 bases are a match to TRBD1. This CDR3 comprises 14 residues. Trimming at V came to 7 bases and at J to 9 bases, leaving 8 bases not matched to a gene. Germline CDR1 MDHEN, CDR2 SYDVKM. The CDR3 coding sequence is TGTGCCAGCATATACGGACAGGGGGCCTGGCCCCAGCATTTT. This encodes CASIYGQGAWPQHF.

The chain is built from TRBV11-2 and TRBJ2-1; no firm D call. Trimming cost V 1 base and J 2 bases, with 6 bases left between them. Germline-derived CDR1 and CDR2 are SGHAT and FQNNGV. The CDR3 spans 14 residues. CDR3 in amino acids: CASSLGLAYNEQFF. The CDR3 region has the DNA TGTGCCAGCAGCTTAGGGCTAGCCTACAATGAGCAGTTCTTC.

Here the CDR3 reads CASSLAGRGINTQYF. The CDR3 region has the DNA TGTGCCAGCAGTTTGGCCGGGAGAGGAATAAATACGCAGTATTTT. The chain employs TRBV28 and TRBJ2-3; maybe TRBD2 (6 bases). This CDR3 contains 15 residues. Germline V lookup: CDR1 MDHEN, CDR2 SYDVKM. Trimming shortened V by 3 bases and J by 7 bases, and 17 bases separated the two germline ends.

The CDR3 DNA reads as TGTGCCAGCAACCCCGGGGGGGGCGGTGAAAAACTGTTTTTT. Translated, it gives CASNPGGGGEKLFF. The rearrangement joins TRBV28 to TRBJ1-4, with D possibly matching TRBD1 (6 bases). This CDR3 is 14 amino acids long. V shed 7 bases and J shed 7 bases, with 16 bases lying between them. Germline CDR1 is MDHEN and CDR2 is SYDVKM.

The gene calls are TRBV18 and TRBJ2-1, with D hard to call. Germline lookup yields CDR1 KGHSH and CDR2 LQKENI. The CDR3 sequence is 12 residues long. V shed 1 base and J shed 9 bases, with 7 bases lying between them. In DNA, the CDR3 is TGTGCCAGCTCACCACGTCTCGGTGAGCAGTTCTTC. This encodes CASSPRLGEQFF. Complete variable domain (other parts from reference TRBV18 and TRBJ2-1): NAGVMQNPRHLVRRRGQEARLRCSPMKGHSHVYWYRQLPEEGLKFMVYLQKENIIDESGMPKERFSAEFPKEGPSILRIQQVVRGDSAAYFCASSPRLGEQFFGPGTRLTVL.